A selection of T cell receptor beta chains follows, all from one sample in a study. TCRdb re-derived calls from the 5' RACE reads in MiXCR, one entry per CDR3 protein. The sample yields about 43,000 distinct CDR3 sequences, roughly 22% seen once. The specimen sequenced was Tregs sorted from a lymph node. The receptors were gathered from a female donor with breast cancer. Both conserved end residues are part of each CDR3. A D gene is named only where the DNA matches it firmly. Clone size, where shown, is once, few, many, or a class for clones that have expanded.

V	D	J	size	DNA	CDR3
TRBV5-1	TRBD2	TRBJ2-7	few	TGCGCCAGCAGCTTACGGGAGGGCCACGACGAGCAGTACTTC	CASSLREGHDEQYF
TRBV28	TRBD1	TRBJ1-5	NA	TGTGCCAGCAGTCCGAGGACAGGACCCAATCAGCCCCAGCATTTT	CASSPRTGPNQPQHF
TRBV28	TRBD1	TRBJ1-2	few	TGTGCCAGCAGTTTATCTATCGGCAGGGGGCAGGGTGGCTACACCTTC	CASSLSIGRGQGGYTF
TRBV7-9	TRBD2	TRBJ2-1	few	TGTGCCAGCAGCTTCGGGACTAGCGGGAGTTCCTACAATGAGCAGTTCTTC	CASSFGTSGSSYNEQFF
TRBV3-1	NA	TRBJ2-7	few	TGTGCCAGCAGCCAAGCCATACTAGCTACCGAGCAGTACTTC	CASSQAILATEQYF
TRBV7-3	NA	TRBJ2-7	few	TGTGCCAGCTCCATCCGCTCCTACGAGCAGTACTTC	CASSIRSYEQYF
TRBV4-1	TRBD2	TRBJ2-3	once	TGCGCCAGCAGCCCAAGGGGGACTAGCGGGAGGAATACGCAGTATTTT	CASSPRGTSGRNTQYF
TRBV9	TRBD2	TRBJ2-1	few	TGTGCCAGCAGCGTAGGGCTAGCGGGGACATCCTACAATGAGCAGTTCTTC	CASSVGLAGTSYNEQFF
TRBV3-1	NA	TRBJ2-7	NA	TGTGCCAGCAGCCAAGAGCAGGGCCAACTTAAACCCGAGCAGTACTTC	CASSQEQGQLKPEQYF
TRBV27	TRBD2	TRBJ2-3	few	TGTGCCAGCAGTATATCCGGGACTAGCGGGGCCAAAGATACGCAGTATTTT	CASSISGTSGAKDTQYF
TRBV7-9	NA	TRBJ1-1	NA	TGTGCCAGCAGCTTAGATCGGGGGCCTAGAGCTGAAGCTTTCTTT	CASSLDRGPRAEAFF
TRBV5-1	TRBD2	TRBJ2-7	many	TGCGCCAGCAGCGCTAGCGGGGGAAAGGGAATCGAGCAGTACTTC	CASSASGGKGIEQYF
TRBV4-1	NA	TRBJ1-6	many	TGCGCCAGCAGCCCCAGGTTGGAGACACCCCTCCACTTT	CASSPRLETPLHF
TRBV5-4	TRBD1	TRBJ1-1	few	TGTGCCAGCAGCGGCAGGGGGACTGAAGCTTTCTTT	CASSGRGTEAFF
TRBV7-9	NA	TRBJ1-5	many	TGTGCCAGCAGCCCAGGGGATCAGCCCCAGCATTTT	CASSPGDQPQHF
TRBV7-9	NA	TRBJ2-3	many	TGTGCCAGCAGCCCGCCCGGCGAACCAACAGATACGCAGTATTTT	CASSPPGEPTDTQYF
TRBV7-9	NA	TRBJ2-5	NA	TGTGCCAGCAGCTTAGGCGAAGAGACCAAGTACTTC	CASSLGEETKYF
TRBV7-9	TRBD2	TRBJ2-3	many	TGTGCCAGCAGCTTACTCACGCGGGAGTCCACAGATACGCAGTATTTT	CASSLLTRESTDTQYF
TRBV7-6	NA	TRBJ2-7	few	TGTGCCAGCAGCTTGGGCGGACCCTACGAGCAGTACTTC	CASSLGGPYEQYF
TRBV5-6	NA	TRBJ2-1	NA	TGTGCCGGCGGCTTGGGTGACAGGTCCTACAATGAGCAGTTCTTC	CAGGLGDRSYNEQFF
TRBV12-3/TRBV12-4	TRBD1	TRBJ2-7	many	TGTGCCAGCAGTGAGGGACAGAACTACGAGCAGTACTTC	CASSEGQNYEQYF
TRBV9	NA	TRBJ2-1	few	TGTGCCAGCAGCGTAGGGCTAGGGGCCGATGAGCAGTTCTTC	CASSVGLGADEQFF
TRBV6-5	NA	TRBJ1-2	many	TGTGCCAGCCTGGGTGATACTAACTATGGCTACACCTTC	CASLGDTNYGYTF
TRBV20-1	NA	TRBJ2-2	NA	TGCAGTGCTAGAGATCAAAGGCTAGACACCGGGGAGCTGTTTTTT	CSARDQRLDTGELFF
TRBV4-3	NA	TRBJ2-2	many	TGCGCCAGCAGCCAATCCTTCGACGGGCCCACCGGGGAGCTGTTTTTT	CASSQSFDGPTGELFF
TRBV20-1	TRBD2	TRBJ2-7	NA	TGCAGTGCTCAAGACCCCTTTCTAGGGACTAGCGCCTACGAGCAGTACTTC	CSAQDPFLGTSAYEQYF
TRBV5-1	NA	TRBJ1-6	NA	TGCGCCAGCAGCCGGCAGGGAGATAATTCACCCCCCCACTTT	CASSRQGDNSPPHF
TRBV5-5	NA	TRBJ2-6	few	TGTGCCAGCAGCTTTCGGGGGGCCAACGTCCTGACTTTC	CASSFRGANVLTF
TRBV6-6	TRBD1	TRBJ1-6	NA	TGTGCCAGCAGTTACGAGACAGGGGGCGATTCACCCCTCCACTTT	CASSYETGGDSPLHF
TRBV12-3/TRBV12-4	NA	TRBJ1-1	few	TGTGCCAGCAGTTCTACAGGGAGTAGAGCTTTCTTT	CASSSTGSRAFF
TRBV7-6	TRBD2	TRBJ2-1	NA	TGTGCCAGCAGCCCTTGGACTAGCGGGAGCTCCTACAATGAGCAGTTCTTC	CASSPWTSGSSYNEQFF
TRBV10-3	NA	TRBJ2-5	few	TGTGCCATCAGTCAGGGAGAGGAGACCCAGTACTTC	CAISQGEETQYF
TRBV7-9	TRBD2	TRBJ2-2	few	TGTGCCAGCAGCTCACGACTAGCGGGAGGGCCACACACCGGGGAGCTGTTTTTT	CASSSRLAGGPHTGELFF
TRBV4-2	NA	TRBJ2-7	NA	TGTGCCGGCAGCCAAGAGGACAACTCATGGAACGAGCAGTACTTC	CAGSQEDNSWNEQYF
TRBV15	NA	TRBJ2-2	NA	TGTGCCACCAGCAGGTTTCCCGGGACTTCGAACACCGGGGAGCTGTTTTTT	CATSRFPGTSNTGELFF
TRBV30	TRBD1	TRBJ1-1	NA	TGTGCCTGGAGTATTGACAGGGGCATACGAGAAGCTTTCTTT	CAWSIDRGIREAFF
TRBV7-9	NA	TRBJ2-1	NA	TGTGCCAGCAGCTTAGTGGGCGCGTCGTGTGAGCAGTTCTTC	CASSLVGASCEQFF
TRBV6-1	NA	TRBJ2-7	NA	TGTGCCAGTGGGGACTCCTACGAGCAGTACTTC	CASGDSYEQYF
TRBV19	NA	TRBJ1-1	NA	TGTGCCAGTAGTATCTCCCTTAACACTGAAGCTTTCTTT	CASSISLNTEAFF
TRBV4-2	NA	TRBJ2-3	few	TGTGCCAGCAGCCAAGCGGCGCTGGAAACAGATACGCAGTATTTT	CASSQAALETDTQYF
TRBV7-9	NA	TRBJ2-1	many	TGTGCCAGCAGCTTTTCGAGTGAGCAGTTCTTC	CASSFSSEQFF